This T cell receptor (beta chain) was recovered during a study of blood T cells in healthy people across ages. This clonotype occurred a few times. Healthy Caucasians from Russia aged roughly 6 to 90 served as donors. This CDR3 has 14 residues. Using a J-beta primer mix together with a sample-barcoded 5' primer, a second PCR was run for roughly 7 to 12 cycles. TCRdb reprocessed the 5' RACE reads with MiXCR, giving one entry per CDR3 protein. The table shows some 1.4 million distinct CDR3 sequences, with 42% occurring only once. Input material: blood. The V and J genes are TRBV21-1 and TRBJ1-5. TRBV21-1 is an annotated pseudogene. The TCR originated in a woman between 18 and 30 years old in good health. The CDR3, as DNA: TGTGCCAGCAGCTTCGGGAGGGAGGGTCAGCCCCAGCATTTT. Its protein product is CASSFGREGQPQHF.